These 9 T cell receptor beta chains were sequenced from one sample in a study of blood T cell repertoires in COVID-19. Data came from immunoSEQ multiplex PCR; TCRdb stores just in-frame clones and leaves some out. Among a few hundred thousand clones listed, roughly 82% were seen once. Material for sequencing was peripheral blood. The receptor set was obtained from a woman between 50 and 59 years old with acute or convalescent COVID-19.

This sequence joins TRBV28 and TRBJ2-3; 11 bases line up with TRBD2. V gave up 2 bases and J gave up 2 bases; unmatched junction bases: 6. In germline, CDR1 is MDHEN, CDR2 SYDVKM. The CDR3 has 17 amino acids. CDR3 coding DNA: TGTGCCAGCAGTTTACCAGGGACTAGCGGACTCACAGATACGCAGTATTTT. It translates to CASSLPGTSGLTDTQYF. The complete variable domain, with remaining parts taken from reference TRBV28 and TRBJ2-3, reads DVKVTQSSRYLVKRTGEKVFLECVQDMDHENMFWYRQDPGLGLRLIYFSYDVKMKEKGDIPEGYSVSREKKERFSLILESASTNQTSMYLCASSLPGTSGLTDTQYFGPGTRLTVL.

The chain recombines TRBV7-8 with TRBJ1-5, with 8 bases matching TRBD1. V dropped 5 bases and J dropped 0; count of bases not matched to a gene: 9. Germline V gene lookup returns CDR1 SGHVS and CDR2 FQNEAQ. This CDR3 comprises 17 residues. The CDR3 loop is CASSVDRGISSNQPQHF. DNA of the CDR3: TGTGCCAGCAGCGTTGACAGGGGAATATCTAGCAATCAGCCCCAGCATTTT.

The chain joins TRBV10-3 to TRBJ1-4, with D perhaps TRBD1 (6 bases). V shed 2 bases and J shed 7 bases, with 17 bases lying between them. The germline V gene has CDR1 ENHRY and CDR2 SYGVKD. This CDR3 has 16 amino acids. This chain's CDR3 is CAISEEQAGAGEKLFF. DNA for the CDR3: TGTGCCATCAGTGAGGAGCAAGCAGGGGCAGGTGAAAAACTGTTTTTT.

This sequence joins TRBV28 and TRBJ1-2; a weak D match, TRBD1 (6 bases). V gave up 1 base and J gave up 7 bases, with 13 bases separating them. This CDR3 has 14 amino acids. CDR1 and CDR2 from the germline V gene are MDHEN and SYDVKM. CDR3 sequence: CASSLFSGAGGYTF. CDR3 nucleotides: TGTGCCAGCAGTTTATTTTCAGGGGCGGGTGGCTACACCTTC.

The chain employs TRBV9 and TRBJ2-5; D not resolved. The germline CDR1 and CDR2 sequences are SGDLS and YYNGEE. V was shortened by 2 bases and J by 5 bases, with 10 bases between the two germline ends. The CDR3 is 13 residues long. The CDR3 nucleotides read TGTGCCAGCAGCGTTGATAGCCGGGAGACCCAGTACTTC. Its translation is CASSVDSRETQYF.

The chain couples TRBV6-5 to TRBJ2-1; 8 nucleotides match TRBD1. The CDR3 is 15 residues long. J was trimmed by 4 bases and V by 5 bases; bases with no gene match: 7. Germline CDR1 and CDR2: MNHEY and SVGAGI. The CDR3 reads CASSLAGTGYNEQFF. Here the CDR3 DNA reads TGTGCCAGCAGTCTCGCCGGGACAGGATACAATGAGCAGTTCTTC.

This rearrangement joins TRBV7-3 to TRBJ2-1, with 9 bases identical to TRBD2. CDR1 is SGHTA and CDR2 is FQGTGA in the germline V gene. Trimming took 4 bases from V and 8 from J; bases not matched to a gene: 21. This CDR3 is built from 19 residues. DNA for the CDR3: TGTGCCAGCAGCTCGCCCCCCGAGGTTAGCGGGAGAGCGTTGGATGAGCAGTTCTTC. This translates into CASSSPPEVSGRALDEQFF.

The CDR3 sequence: CASSQGDRLYSPLHF. The CDR3 DNA reads TGTGCCAGCAGCCAAGGGGACAGGCTTTATTCACCCCTCCACTTT. This chain joins TRBV14 and TRBJ1-6; 8 bases are shared with TRBD1. The CDR3 is 15 amino acids. CDR1 SGHDN and CDR2 FVKESK come from the germline V gene. The trim removed 1 base at V and 8 bases at J, leaving 4 bases unmatched.

V and J are TRBV6-2 or TRBV6-3 and TRBJ2-7; TRBD2 matches at 12 bases. The germline gives CDR1 MNHEY, CDR2 SVGEGT. The CDR3 spans 17 residues. V was clipped by 0 bases and J by 0 bases; unmatched bases: 3. CDR3 region: CASSYSQTSGSSYEQYF. Here the CDR3 DNA reads TGTGCCAGCAGTTACTCCCAGACTAGCGGGAGCTCCTACGAGCAGTACTTC.